Listed below are T cell receptor beta chains from one sample, sequenced in a study of shared clonotypes between healthy human individuals. Method: immunoSEQ multiplex PCR; TCRdb's copy keeps in-frame clones and lacks some. The top ten clones hold 10% to 15% of a sample with about 510,000 clones, 79% of them seen once. The material sequenced was PBMCs. Receptor source: a woman in her thirties or forties in good health. Some clones in this sample may be carry-over from other donors' samples. CDR3s include the opening cysteine and the closing phenylalanine or tryptophan. A D gene is named only where the DNA matches it firmly. Size values are once, few and many counts, or a class for expanded clones, and some rows have none.

TRBJ2-7,once,-,TRBV21-1,CASSTYRQVYCEQYF,TGTGCCAGCAGCACCTACAGGCAGGTGTACTGCGAGCAGTACTTC
TRBJ2-3,-,-,TRBV19,CASSITGAGTDTQYF,TGTGCCAGTAGTATTACGGGTGCGGGCACAGATACGCAGTATTTT
TRBJ1-1,many,-,TRBV28,CATIVGGHNTEAFF,TGTGCCACCATTGTTGGGGGACATAACACTGAAGCTTTCTTT
TRBJ1-4,-,-,TRBV29-1,CSVKGPGGEKLFF,TGCAGCGTTAAAGGTCCGGGGGGTGAAAAACTGTTTTTT
TRBJ2-1,once,TRBD2,TRBV9,CASSPTSLHNEQFF,TGTGCCAGCAGCCCGACTAGCTTACACAATGAGCAGTTCTTC
TRBJ2-1,-,TRBD1,TRBV9,CASSVEPGQGGINEQFF,TGTGCCAGCAGCGTAGAGCCGGGACAGGGGGGTATCAATGAGCAGTTCTTC
TRBJ1-4,-,-,TRBV28,CASSLQSPPDTNEKLFF,TGTGCCAGCAGTTTACAGAGTCCTCCTGATACTAATGAAAAACTGTTTTTT
TRBJ2-3,-,TRBD2,TRBV19,CASRLAGDTQYF,TGTGCCAGTAGGCTAGCGGGAGATACGCAGTATTTT
TRBJ2-3,-,-,TRBV30,CAWSPMGSVTDTQYF,TGTGCCTGGAGTCCGATGGGGAGTGTAACAGATACGCAGTATTTT
TRBJ2-2,-,-,TRBV23-1,CASSRRGDDGELFF,TGCGCCAGCAGTCGCAGGGGTGATGACGGGGAGCTGTTTTTT
TRBJ2-7,-,-,TRBV18,CASSPTFLRLGSYEQYF,TGTGCCAGCTCACCAACGTTTCTGAGACTAGGCTCCTACGAGCAGTACTTC
TRBJ2-5,-,TRBD1,TRBV29-1,CSVHRGRQETQYF,TGCAGCGTACACAGGGGTCGCCAAGAGACCCAGTACTTC
TRBJ2-2,-,TRBD1,TRBV5-1,CASRWDRRTGELFF,TGCGCCAGCAGATGGGACAGGCGGACCGGGGAGCTGTTTTTT
TRBJ2-3,many,TRBD2,TRBV25-1,CASSELGRGPSTDTQYF,TGTGCCAGCAGTGAATTAGGGAGGGGACCGTCCACAGATACGCAGTATTTT
TRBJ1-2,-,-,TRBV11-2,CASGSGSHYGYTF,TGTGCCAGCGGCTCGGGCAGCCACTATGGCTACACCTTC
TRBJ2-2,few,-,TRBV4-3,CASSQALRALKGELFF,TGCGCCAGCAGCCAAGCTCTGAGGGCGTTAAAAGGGGAGCTGTTTTTT